Below are 23 T cell receptor beta chains sequenced from a single sample in a study of CD8 T cells in ankylosing spondylitis. TCRdb analysed the 5' RACE reads with MiXCR anew, one entry per CDR3 protein. The data hold fewer than 250,000 distinct CDR3 sequences, with about 11% observed a single time. What was sequenced was blood, either unsorted or a sorted T cell fraction (not recorded which). These receptors all come from a male donor with ankylosing spondylitis or in good health (not recorded which).

This clonotype was picked up many times. The rearrangement uses TRBV5-1 and TRBJ2-7, with 8 bases aligning to TRBD2. This CDR3 comprises 15 residues. Trimming cost V 4 bases and J 2 bases; bases outside gene matches: 8. Germline loops: CDR1 SGHRS, CDR2 YFSETQ. CDR3 in amino acids: CASSLWAGGTYEQYF. The CDR3 bases are TGCGCCAGCAGCCTGTGGGCGGGAGGAACCTACGAGCAGTACTTC.

This clonotype was detected only a few times. The chain combines TRBV11-2 with TRBJ2-3; D is perhaps TRBD2 (5 bases). Germline V lookup: CDR1 SGHAT, CDR2 FQNNGV. This CDR3 is 14 amino acids long. V shed 0 bases and J shed 6 bases, with 10 bases lying between them. CDR3 residues: CASSLDNRGDTQYF. Written as DNA, the CDR3 is TGTGCCAGCAGCTTAGATAACCGAGGGGATACGCAGTATTTT.

This clonotype was counted many times. The chain uses TRBV7-9 and TRBJ2-7, with 7 bases lining up with TRBD1. The CDR3 is 14 amino acids. The V segment lost 5 bases and the J segment 5 bases; nucleotides outside the gene matches: 9. In germline, CDR1 is SEHNR, CDR2 FQNEAQ (reference sequence). CDR3 amino acids: CASSPRGGPDEQYF. The CDR3 nucleotides are TGTGCCAGCAGCCCCCGAGGGGGCCCGGACGAGCAGTACTTC. The full variable domain, its missing parts supplied by reference TRBV7-9 and TRBJ2-7, is DTGVSQNPRHKITKRGQNVTFRCDPISEHNRLYWYRQTLGQGPEFLTYFQNEAQLEKSRLLSDRFSAERPKGSFSTLEIQRTEQGDSAMYLCASSPRGGPDEQYFGPGTRLTVT.

This clonotype came up many times. The chain carries TRBV5-1 and TRBJ1-2; D is unclear. V was cut by 0 bases and J by 0 bases, with 6 bases left in between. Germline V gene sequence: CDR1 SGHRS, CDR2 YFSETQ. The CDR3 has 14 residues. This CDR3 is CASSLEQSNYGYTF. In DNA, the CDR3 is TGCGCCAGCAGCTTGGAACAATCTAACTATGGCTACACCTTC. Looking up the rest from reference TRBV5-1 and TRBJ1-2 gives the full variable domain: KAGVTQTPRYLIKTRGQQVTLSCSPISGHRSVSWYQQTPGQGLQFLFEYFSETQRNKGNFPGRFSGRQFSNSRSEMNVSTLELGDSALYLCASSLEQSNYGYTFGSGTRLTVV.

The chain links TRBV29-1 to TRBJ2-2, with 9 bases matching TRBD2. The CDR3 is 15 residues long. After removal of 5 bases from V and 0 bases from J, the junction contained 4 bases not matched to a gene. Germline V gives CDR1 SQVTM, CDR2 ANQGSEA. The CDR3 loop is CSVPGLAPNTGELFF. CDR3 DNA: TGCAGCGTTCCGGGACTAGCTCCGAACACCGGGGAGCTGTTTTTT.

This clonotype was recorded many times. The rearrangement links TRBV18 to TRBJ1-1; TRBD1 might be the D (6 bases). Germline lookup yields CDR1 KGHSH and CDR2 LQKENI. This CDR3 is built from 15 residues. Trimming removed 1 base at V and 4 bases at J, with 13 bases between. The CDR3: CASSPLEQGITEAFF. In nucleotides, the CDR3 is TGTGCCAGCTCACCACTAGAACAGGGAATCACTGAAGCTTTCTTT. Complete variable domain (other parts from reference TRBV18 and TRBJ1-1): NAGVMQNPRHLVRRRGQEARLRCSPMKGHSHVYWYRQLPEEGLKFMVYLQKENIIDESGMPKERFSAEFPKEGPSILRIQQVVRGDSAAYFCASSPLEQGITEAFFGQGTRLTVV.

This clonotype appeared many times. The rearrangement uses TRBV12-3 or TRBV12-4 and TRBJ2-5; D could derive from TRBD1 or TRBD2 (6 bases each). The V end was cut by 0 bases, the J end by 5 bases, with 13 bases between. This CDR3 is 15 amino acids long. DNA of the CDR3: TGTGCCAGCAGTTTAGCGAGGGGGGCCTGGGAGACCCAGTACTTC. Protein product: CASSLARGAWETQYF.

This clonotype showed up just a few times. V and J are TRBV7-9 and TRBJ2-7; D gene unclear. Looked up from germline, CDR1 is SEHNR and CDR2 is FQNEAQ (reference sequence). Trimming removed 1 base from V and 6 bases from J, with 13 bases in between. CDR3 length: 14 amino acids. CDR3 region: CASSLEARAREQYF. CDR3 bases: TGTGCCAGCAGCTTAGAGGCTAGGGCCCGCGAGCAGTACTTC.

The sample holds a few counts of this clonotype. The chain uses TRBV5-6 and TRBJ1-1, with D unresolved. V gave up 3 bases and J gave up 7 bases, with 16 bases separating them. The CDR3 has 14 amino acids. Germline V lookup: CDR1 SGHDT, CDR2 YYEEEE. The CDR3 coding sequence is TGTGCCAGCAGCTCCGGGCTAATCTGGGGTGAAGCTTTCTTT. Protein sequence: CASSSGLIWGEAFF. The full variable domain, rest sourced from reference TRBV5-6 and TRBJ1-1, is DAGVTQSPTHLIKTRGQQVTLRCSPKSGHDTVSWYQQALGQGPQFIFQYYEEEERQRGNFPDRFSGHQFPNYSSELNVNALLLGDSALYLCASSSGLIWGEAFFGQGTRLTVV.

This clonotype has a count of ten or more. CDR3 loop: CSASPGQGLEVTQYF. CDR3 sequence (DNA): TGCAGTGCTAGCCCCGGCCAGGGGTTGGAAGTGACCCAGTACTTC. The V and J genes are TRBV20-1 and TRBJ2-5, with D tentatively TRBD1 (6 bases). The germline V gene has CDR1 DFQATT and CDR2 SNEGSKA (reference sequence). Trimming pared 3 bases from V and 7 bases from J, leaving 21 bases between. The CDR3 runs to 15 residues.

The table lists this clonotype with many counts. The chain employs TRBV27 and TRBJ1-5; tentative D call: TRBD1 (6 bases). Trimming pared 3 bases from V and 3 bases from J, leaving 12 bases between. This CDR3 is 15 amino acids long. CDR1 is MNHEY, CDR2 SMNVEV, per germline (reference sequence). The CDR3 DNA is TGTGCCAGCAGTTTCCAGGGGCGCCTCAATCAGCCCCAGCATTTT. Protein sequence: CASSFQGRLNQPQHF.

This clonotype occurred a few times. The chain has TRBV11-2 and TRBJ2-3; 11 nucleotides agree with TRBD2. V trimming: 0 bases; J trimming: 2 bases; junction bases outside the gene matches: 4. The CDR3 sequence is 17 residues long. CDR1 is SGHAT and CDR2 is FQNNGV in the germline V gene. This CDR3 is CASSLELAGAHTDTQYF. CDR3 bases: TGTGCCAGCAGCTTAGAACTAGCGGGGGCCCACACAGATACGCAGTATTTT.

This clonotype was picked up many times. V usage is TRBV20-1 and J usage is TRBJ1-1, with D perhaps TRBD1 (6 bases). Germline V gene lookup returns CDR1 DFQATT and CDR2 SNEGSKA (reference sequence). Trimming took 0 bases from V and 7 from J, leaving 15 bases between them. The CDR3 has 14 amino acids. The CDR3: CSAREGGGRDEAFF. The CDR3 DNA is TGCAGTGCTAGAGAGGGGGGCGGTAGGGATGAAGCTTTCTTT.

In this sample, this clonotype turned up a few times. This chain joins TRBV10-3 and TRBJ1-5, with D perhaps TRBD1 (6 bases). Germline CDR1 ENHRY, CDR2 SYGVKD. With 6 bases removed from V and 3 bases from J, the gap between germline ends came to 12 bases. The CDR3 covers 14 residues. CDR3 protein: CAISPTGSNQPQHF. The CDR3 DNA sequence: TGTGCCATCAGCCCTACAGGGTCCAATCAGCCCCAGCATTTT.

This clonotype was detected many times. The chain carries TRBV3-1 and TRBJ2-1, with TRBD2 matching over 10 bases. Germline CDR1 is LGHDT and CDR2 is YNNKEL (reference sequence). After removal of 7 bases from V and 3 bases from J, the junction contained 3 bases not matched to a gene. CDR3 size: 14 residues. Here the CDR3 DNA reads TGTGCCAGCAACGTAGCGGGAGGCTACAATGAGCAGTTCTTC. Translating gives CASNVAGGYNEQFF.

This clonotype appeared many times. The J gene is TRBJ2-1, the V gene TRBV21-1. TRBV21-1 is marked as a pseudogene. This CDR3 spans 16 amino acids. The CDR3 is CASSAPLWGPYNEQFF. CDR3 DNA sequence: TGTGCCAGCAGCGCACCTCTGTGGGGGCCTTACAATGAGCAGTTCTTC.

This chain joins TRBV6-4 and TRBJ2-2, with D hard to call. Trimming took 3 bases from V and 4 from J, leaving 6 bases between them. The CDR3 sequence is 13 residues long. CDR1 is MRHNA and CDR2 is SNTAGT in the germline V gene. The CDR3 loop reads CASSETVTGELFF. CDR3 coding DNA: TGTGCCAGCAGTGAAACAGTCACCGGGGAGCTGTTTTTT.

In DNA form, the CDR3 reads TGCAGTGCTACAGGGCAGGGTGGCTACACCTTC. Residues: CSATGQGGYTF. V and J are TRBV20-1 and TRBJ1-2, with D tentatively TRBD1 (5 bases). Germline CDR1 reads DFQATT; CDR2 reads SNEGSKA (reference sequence). The CDR3 spans 11 residues. The V end lost 4 bases, the J end lost 7 bases, and 10 bases lay between the germline ends.

This clonotype was counted ten times or more. The chain combines TRBV12-3 or TRBV12-4 with TRBJ2-5; D remains ambiguous. The CDR3 contains 13 residues. Trimming removed 4 bases at V and 2 bases at J, with 8 bases between. Here the CDR3 reads CASSYGIQETQYF. CDR3 in DNA: TGTGCCAGCAGTTACGGAATTCAAGAGACCCAGTACTTC.

This clonotype was observed a handful of times. The chain recombines TRBV21-1 with TRBJ1-3. TRBV21-1 is an annotated pseudogene. CDR3 length: 15 residues. DNA of the CDR3: TGTGCCAGCAGAAAGGACCGCAGCTCTGGAAACACCATATATTTT. Amino acid sequence: CASRKDRSSGNTIYF.

This clonotype has a count of ten or more. The chain couples TRBV20-1 to TRBJ1-2; D is ambiguous. The CDR3 is 11 residues long. Between the trimmed V and J ends, which lost 2 bases and 4 bases, there was a span of 5 bases. From germline, CDR1 is DFQATT and CDR2 SNEGSKA (reference sequence). The CDR3 reads CSARQSYGYTF. CDR3 nucleotide sequence: TGCAGTGCTAGACAGAGCTATGGCTACACCTTC.

The table lists this clonotype with a few counts. The chain couples TRBV11-2 to TRBJ1-5, with TRBD1 matching over 8 bases. After removal of 4 bases from V and 3 bases from J, the junction contained 20 bases not matched to a gene. This CDR3 is 20 amino acids long. Germline CDR1 is SGHAT and CDR2 is FQNNGV. In DNA form, the CDR3 reads TGTGCCAGCAGCTCCGGGACAGGACTACTCCCACTTCTACTCAATCAGCCCCAGCATTTT. Its translation: CASSSGTGLLPLLLNQPQHF.

In this sample, this clonotype turned up a few times. The chain employs TRBV2 and TRBJ2-3, with TRBD2 identical over 11 bases. Germline V gives CDR1 SNHLY, CDR2 FYNNEI. V dropped 4 bases and J dropped 0; count of bases not matched to a gene: 6. This CDR3 is 17 amino acids long. CDR3 amino acids: CASSAPGTSGSTDTQYF. CDR3 DNA: TGTGCCAGCAGTGCGCCCGGGACTAGCGGTAGCACAGATACGCAGTATTTT. Filled out from reference TRBV2 and TRBJ2-3, the complete variable domain reads EPEVTQTPSHQVTQMGQEVILRCVPISNHLYFYWYRQILGQKVEFLVSFYNNEISEKSEIFDDQFSVERPDGSNFTLKIRSTKLEDSAMYFCASSAPGTSGSTDTQYFGPGTRLTVL.